The rows below give T cell receptor beta chains drawn from one sample of a study of T-cell reconstitution after alpha-beta-depleted transplantation in children. One entry per CDR3 protein results from TCRdb running MiXCR on the PCR reads. The data hold about 1,000,000 distinct CDR3 sequences, with roughly 29% observed a single time. The sequences come from PBMCs, mostly from graft donor cells, collected 360 days after TCRalphabeta/CD19-depleted stem cell transplant. Every receptor here comes from a boy younger than two who had a stem cell transplant for SCID, so the T cells may come from the graft donor. Both conserved end residues are part of each CDR3. The D gene is left open where the match is weak. Rows give clone size only sometimes, using once, few, many, or a class for an expanded clone.

j_call	d_call	cdr3_length	clone_size	v_call	cdr3_aa	cdr3_nt
TRBJ1-1	TRBD1	14	-	TRBV20-1	CSARDSRGPTEAFF	TGCAGTGCTAGAGATAGCAGGGGGCCCACTGAAGCTTTCTTT
TRBJ1-2	-	16	-	TRBV12-3/TRBV12-4	CASSFMEGTTNYGYTF	TGTGCCAGCAGTTTTATGGAGGGAACTACTAACTATGGCTACACCTTC
TRBJ1-1	-	12	-	TRBV6-1	CASNLLNTEAFF	TGTGCCAGCAACTTACTAAACACTGAAGCTTTCTTT
TRBJ1-3	-	15	-	TRBV5-6	CASSAPGVSGNTIYF	TGTGCCAGCAGCGCCCCGGGGGTCTCTGGAAACACCATATATTTT
TRBJ2-7	-	15	few	TRBV5-1	CASSLVSQGKYEQYF	TGCGCCAGCAGCTTGGTGTCCCAGGGTAAATACGAGCAGTACTTC
TRBJ2-5	TRBD2	18	few	TRBV6-2/TRBV6-3	CASSYSKRGGGLQETQYF	TGTGCCAGCAGTTACTCGAAAAGAGGCGGGGGATTGCAAGAGACCCAGTACTTC
TRBJ2-7	-	18	few	TRBV28	CASSFRWPTCEICYEQYF	TGTGCCAGCAGTTTTCGGTGGCCGACGTGTGAAATTTGCTACGAGCAGTACTTC
TRBJ2-3	-	15	few	TRBV15	CATSREFGFTDTQYF	TGTGCCACCAGCAGAGAGTTCGGTTTCACAGATACGCAGTATTTT
TRBJ2-1	TRBD2	17	few	TRBV4-3	CASSQTSIAGGYNEQFF	TGCGCCAGCAGCCAGACCTCGATAGCGGGGGGCTACAATGAGCAGTTCTTC
TRBJ1-6	-	16	-	TRBV7-2	CASSRPRTGENSPLHF	TGTGCCAGCAGCAGACCCCGGACGGGGGAGAATTCACCCCTCCACTTT
TRBJ2-3	-	14	-	TRBV18	CASSPVGAPDTQYF	TGTGCCAGCTCACCGGTCGGGGCGCCAGATACGCAGTATTTT
TRBJ2-5	-	12	-	TRBV10-2	CASAGSQETQYF	TGCGCCAGCGCGGGCTCCCAAGAGACCCAGTACTTC
TRBJ2-5	TRBD1	14	-	TRBV10-2	CASMRTGGIETQYF	TGCGCCAGCATGCGGACAGGGGGCATAGAGACCCAGTACTTC
TRBJ1-4	-	15	-	TRBV7-2	CAGSLGTRGEEKLFF	TGTGCCGGCAGCTTGGGGACGAGGGGCGAGGAAAAACTGTTTTTT
TRBJ2-3	-	12	-	TRBV12-3/TRBV12-4	CASRRVGREQYF	TGTGCCAGCAGACGGGTGGGCCGGGAGCAGTATTTT
TRBJ2-3	TRBD2	16	-	TRBV27	CASSPPAGARTDTQYF	TGTGCCAGCAGCCCTCCAGCGGGGGCACGCACAGATACGCAGTATTTT
TRBJ2-2	TRBD2	17	few	TRBV7-2	CASSPLSSGAPFGELFF	TGTGCCAGCAGCCCCCTTTCTAGCGGGGCCCCCTTTGGGGAGCTGTTTTTT
TRBJ2-7	TRBD1	15	-	TRBV6-5	CASSYPGQGVREQYF	TGTGCCAGCAGTTACCCAGGACAGGGGGTGCGCGAGCAGTACTTC
TRBJ2-3	-	15	-	TRBV6-1	CASTLSGLSTDTQYF	TGTGCCAGCACCCTTAGCGGATTAAGCACAGATACGCAGTATTTT
TRBJ2-7	TRBD1	15	-	TRBV7-9	CASSSPGQGTHEQYF	TGTGCCAGCAGCTCGCCGGGACAGGGGACCCACGAGCAGTACTTC
TRBJ2-1	TRBD2	18	few	TRBV9	CASSVGTSGGAFYNEQFF	TGTGCCAGCAGCGTCGGGACTAGCGGGGGGGCCTTCTACAATGAGCAGTTCTTC
TRBJ2-1	TRBD2	15	-	TRBV4-1	CASSQSGGSYNEQFF	TGCGCCAGCAGCCAGAGCGGGGGGAGCTACAATGAGCAGTTCTTC
TRBJ2-3	-	17	-	TRBV15	CATSRGRLGSLGDTQYF	TGTGCCACCAGCAGAGGCCGGCTAGGGTCCTTGGGAGATACGCAGTATTTT
TRBJ2-1	-	15	few	TRBV12-3/TRBV12-4	CASSLVSWDLDEQFF	TGTGCCAGCAGTTTAGTCAGTTGGGACTTGGATGAGCAGTTCTTC
TRBJ2-7	TRBD1	13	-	TRBV20-1	CSARPQGVYEQYF	TGCAGTGCTAGACCACAGGGGGTCTACGAGCAGTACTTC
TRBJ1-1	-	16	-	TRBV6-1	CASSPFLGTWGTEAFF	TGTGCCAGCAGCCCCTTTTTAGGTACTTGGGGCACTGAAGCTTTCTTT
TRBJ2-7	TRBD1	12	many	TRBV11-2	CASSLGRTGVYF	TGTGCCAGCAGCTTAGGAAGGACAGGGGTATACTTC
TRBJ2-5	TRBD2	15	-	TRBV11-3	CASSAGLAQQETQYF	TGTGCCAGCAGCGCGGGACTAGCGCAGCAAGAGACCCAGTACTTC
TRBJ1-2	TRBD1	15	-	TRBV7-9	CASSLAQVRGNGYTF	TGTGCCAGCAGCTTAGCGCAAGTCAGGGGGAATGGCTACACCTTC
TRBJ2-2	-	15	-	TRBV4-2	CASSQGVGNTGELFF	TGTGCCAGCAGCCAAGGTGTCGGCAACACCGGGGAGCTGTTTTTT
TRBJ2-1	-	15	few	TRBV18	CASSPERDRAQEQFF	TGTGCCAGCTCACCCGAGCGGGACAGAGCTCAGGAGCAGTTCTTC
TRBJ2-1	-	13	few	TRBV20-1	CSARVASEDEQFF	TGCAGTGCTAGGGTGGCCAGCGAGGATGAGCAGTTCTTC
TRBJ1-5	-	13	-	TRBV24-1	CATGGGGNQPQHF	TGTGCCACCGGGGGAGGTGGGAATCAGCCCCAGCATTTT
TRBJ1-3	-	15	few	TRBV29-1	CSVEEQEGSGNTIYF	TGCAGCGTTGAAGAGCAGGAGGGGTCTGGAAACACCATATATTTT
TRBJ2-7	TRBD2	14	-	TRBV19	CASSPPGGLREQYF	TGTGCCAGTAGTCCCCCGGGGGGACTGAGGGAGCAGTACTTC
TRBJ1-2	TRBD1	16	-	TRBV25-1	CASSEYGGTENYGYTF	TGTGCCAGCAGTGAATATGGGGGGACAGAAAACTATGGCTACACCTTC
TRBJ2-5	-	15	-	TRBV7-9	CASSLPLGSQETQYF	TGTGCCAGCAGCTTACCCCTGGGATCCCAAGAGACCCAGTACTTC
TRBJ2-3	TRBD2	18	few	TRBV11-2	CASSFWTSGGMGADTQYF	TGTGCCAGCAGCTTCTGGACTAGCGGGGGGATGGGGGCAGATACGCAGTATTTT
TRBJ2-4	-	14	-	TRBV2	CASSARGAVNIQYF	TGTGCCAGCAGTGCCCGGGGGGCAGTAAACATTCAGTACTTC
TRBJ2-7	-	15	-	TRBV4-1	CASSPVDSGGREQYF	TGCGCCAGCAGCCCGGTAGACTCGGGGGGCCGCGAGCAGTACTTC
TRBJ2-3	TRBD1	15	-	TRBV7-8	CASTLGQGNTDTQYF	TGTGCCAGCACCCTGGGACAGGGGAACACAGATACGCAGTATTTT